The clone carrying this T cell receptor beta chain was found a few times. What it binds is unknown. Germline V gene data show CDR1 as MNHEY and CDR2 as SMNVEV (reference sequence). Unmatched junction bases numbered 11, after V lost 5 bases and J lost 2 bases. There are 16 residues in the CDR3. The data were obtained in a study of molecular identifiers for immune sequencing clone quantification. As for the study in general: In replicates, the authors split RNA from approximately 20,000 or 100,000 naive CD8 cells five ways and sequenced four.

The study's findings and limits: Clones above 20 RNA copies contained over 97% of effector molecules but under 1% of naive ones.

The authors gated naive CD8 T cells as CD8+CD4-CCR7+CD45RA+ for sorting. TCRdb reanalysed the PCR reads using MiXCR and keeps one entry per CDR3 protein. The sample includes some 320,000 distinct CDR3 sequences, roughly a quarter of them seen just once. The V call is TRBV27, the J call TRBJ2-7; 8 positions agree with TRBD1. The TCR originated in a human donor in good health. Some libraries in this study had Jurkat cell RNA spiked in. Material: naive CD8+ T cells from blood, with Jurkat cell RNA spiked in. Subset denoted: FACS-sorted CD8+CD4-CCR7+CD45RA+ naive T cells. CDR3 DNA: TGTGCCAGCAGTAGATCACAGGGGGATATTACCTACGAGCAGTACTTC. Its translation: CASSRSQGDITYEQYF.